Each of the 20 T cell receptor beta chains below was sequenced from the same sample in a study of cytomegalovirus exposure and HLA in healthy donors. The PCR employed 60 Vbeta primers together with 13 Jbeta primers. Sequenced by immunoSEQ multiplex PCR; TCRdb stores in-frame clones only, minus some. In the table there are 150,000 to 200,000 clones, just under 80% of which are singletons. The sequenced material came from PBMCs. The receptors here all came from a woman in her 50s in good health and CMV-seropositive.

The V gene is TRBV27, the J gene TRBJ2-7; TRBD1 matches 7 bases. This CDR3 spans 15 amino acids. In germline, CDR1 is MNHEY, CDR2 SMNVEV (reference sequence). J gave up 4 bases and V 8 bases, and 14 bases lay outside the gene matches. The CDR3: CASAHPRQGEYEQYF. The CDR3 coding sequence is TGTGCCAGCGCACACCCCAGACAGGGAGAGTACGAGCAGTACTTC.

J is TRBJ1-6 and V is TRBV6-1, with D hard to call. CDR1 is MNHNS and CDR2 is SASEGT in the germline V gene. The V end lost 6 bases, the J end lost 4 bases, and 13 bases lay between the germline ends. The CDR3 loop spans 15 amino acids. The CDR3 sequence is CASREGGWYNSPLHF. The CDR3 DNA reads TGTGCCAGCAGGGAGGGAGGGTGGTATAATTCACCCCTCCACTTT.

The rearrangement links TRBV6-5 to TRBJ2-7; D gene ambiguous. The V and J ends lost 4 bases and 2 bases respectively, with 9 bases between them. The germline V gene encodes CDR1 MNHEY and CDR2 SVGAGI. This CDR3 contains 13 residues. CDR3 sequence (DNA): TGTGCCAGCAGTTTGCAGGCCGCCTACGAGCAGTACTTC. Amino acids: CASSLQAAYEQYF.

This chain uses TRBV28 with TRBJ1-2; D unclear. The CDR3 is made up of 11 amino acids. Germline V gene sequence: CDR1 MDHEN, CDR2 SYDVKM. V gave up 3 bases and J gave up 5 bases, with 4 bases separating them. The CDR3 nucleotides are TGTGCCAGCAGTTTCCGGTATGGCTACACCTTC. Protein: CASSFRYGYTF.

This clone was picked up one time. The J gene is TRBJ2-5, the V gene TRBV4-3, with 10 positions matching TRBD2. The germline gives CDR1 LGHNA, CDR2 YSLEER. The junction had 10 bases not matched to a gene; V was cut back by 6 bases and J by 0 bases. The CDR3 has 17 amino acids. The CDR3 loop reads CASSKTIAGGNQETQYF. The DNA of the CDR3 is TGCGCCAGCAGTAAAACAATAGCGGGGGGAAACCAAGAGACCCAGTACTTC.

In regard to this clone: Additional DNA sequences in this sample encode the identical CDR3. The chain recombines TRBV4-2 with TRBJ1-1; no clear D gene. V was pared by 1 base and J by 2 bases, with 11 bases between. The CDR3 contains 15 residues. Per germline, CDR1 LGHNA and CDR2 YNFKEQ. DNA for the CDR3: TGTGCCAGCAGCCAAGTTGGAGGAGGTAACACTGAAGCTTTCTTT. Translated: CASSQVGGGNTEAFF.

The chain couples TRBV28 to TRBJ1-4; D perhaps matches TRBD1 (5 bases). This CDR3 contains 16 residues. V shed 5 bases and J shed 7 bases, with 20 bases lying between them. CDR1 MDHEN and CDR2 SYDVKM come from the germline V gene. The CDR3 coding sequence is TGTGCCAGCAGTCCCAACTTTGGGTCCGGGGGTGAAAAACTGTTTTTT. It is translated as CASSPNFGSGGEKLFF. Full variable domain (outside the CDR3, taken from reference TRBV28 and TRBJ1-4): DVKVTQSSRYLVKRTGEKVFLECVQDMDHENMFWYRQDPGLGLRLIYFSYDVKMKEKGDIPEGYSVSREKKERFSLILESASTNQTSMYLCASSPNFGSGGEKLFFGSGTQLSVL.

This clone showed up just once. The chain has TRBV7-2 and TRBJ2-1; 13 bases agree with TRBD2. The CDR3 covers 16 residues. V shed 0 bases and J 6 bases; nucleotides not matched to a gene: 2. CDR1 is SGHTA and CDR2 is FQGNSA in the germline V gene. The CDR3 is CASSLAGTSGTNEQFF. CDR3 bases: TGTGCCAGCAGCTTAGCCGGGACTAGCGGGACCAATGAGCAGTTCTTC.

The chain couples TRBV28 to TRBJ2-2, with TRBD1 as a possible D gene (5 bases). V was clipped by 3 bases and J by 6 bases, with 8 bases between them. This CDR3 contains 13 residues. Germline CDR1 is MDHEN and CDR2 is SYDVKM. The CDR3 sequence is CASSFRVPGELFF. In nucleotides, the CDR3 is TGTGCCAGCAGTTTCAGGGTGCCCGGGGAGCTGTTTTTT.

The chain employs TRBV28 and TRBJ1-1, with D uncertain. Germline lookup yields CDR1 MDHEN and CDR2 SYDVKM. V dropped 2 bases and J dropped 11 bases, with 9 bases sitting between them. The CDR3 sequence is 11 residues long. CDR3 coding DNA: TGTGCCAGCAGTTTACGTTTCCGTGCTTTCTTT. Translating gives CASSLRFRAFF. Variable domain in full (rest from reference TRBV28 and TRBJ1-1): DVKVTQSSRYLVKRTGEKVFLECVQDMDHENMFWYRQDPGLGLRLIYFSYDVKMKEKGDIPEGYSVSREKKERFSLILESASTNQTSMYLCASSLRFRAFFGQGTRLTVV.

J is TRBJ2-3 and V is TRBV7-6, with TRBD2 matching 9 bases. The CDR3 totals 15 residues. V trimming: 3 bases; J trimming: 4 bases; junction bases outside the gene matches: 5. Germline-derived CDR1 and CDR2 are SGHVS and FNYEAQ. CDR3 in amino acids: CASSLRAGGSDTQYF. The DNA of the CDR3 is TGTGCCAGCAGCTTGCGAGCGGGGGGATCAGATACGCAGTATTTT.

The gene calls are TRBV28 and TRBJ1-2; D perhaps matches TRBD1 (6 bases). CDR1 MDHEN and CDR2 SYDVKM come from the germline V gene. The CDR3 is made up of 15 amino acids. Trimming cost V 2 bases and J 3 bases, with 13 bases left between them. The CDR3 loop reads CASSLGGVGDYGYTF. The CDR3 DNA sequence: TGTGCCAGCAGTTTAGGGGGCGTCGGGGACTATGGCTACACCTTC.

The gene calls are TRBV6-6 and TRBJ2-1; D gene unclear. This CDR3 comprises 12 residues. CDR1 is MNHNY and CDR2 is SVGAGI in the germline V gene (reference sequence). Deletions cut 4 bases from V and 7 bases from J, with 8 bases between. CDR3 sequence: CASSSSVNEQFF. CDR3 bases: TGTGCCAGCAGTTCCAGCGTTAATGAGCAGTTCTTC.

The gene calls are TRBV9 and TRBJ1-1; D might be TRBD1 (6 bases). Germline V gene lookup returns CDR1 SGDLS and CDR2 YYNGEE. The CDR3 consists of 14 residues. The V and J ends lost 2 bases and 7 bases respectively, with 15 bases between them. CDR3 coding DNA: TGTGCCAGCAGCGTCGGGACACGGCTAGTTGAAGCTTTCTTT. It encodes CASSVGTRLVEAFF.

The rearrangement links TRBV2 to TRBJ1-1; no clear D gene. The CDR3 runs to 12 residues. The V and J ends lost 4 bases and 3 bases respectively, with 6 bases between them. The germline V gene encodes CDR1 SNHLY and CDR2 FYNNEI. This chain's CDR3 is CASSVQDTEAFF. Written as DNA, the CDR3 is TGTGCCAGCAGTGTCCAGGACACTGAAGCTTTCTTT.

This chain joins TRBV27 and TRBJ1-5, with D hard to call. Trimming took off 8 bases at V and 4 bases at J, with 12 bases between the two ends. The CDR3 consists of 13 residues. Per the germline V gene, CDR1 is MNHEY and CDR2 is SMNVEV (reference sequence). The chain's CDR3 is CASGYPGNQPQHF. Written as DNA, the CDR3 is TGTGCCAGCGGATACCCGGGGAATCAGCCCCAGCATTTT.

This clone was recorded a few times. The genes are TRBV28 and TRBJ2-7, with 8 positions matching TRBD1. This CDR3 contains 15 residues. The V segment lost 6 bases and the J segment 0 bases; nucleotides outside the gene matches: 7. Germline V gives CDR1 MDHEN, CDR2 SYDVKM. The chain's CDR3 is CASRMDRASSYEQYF. The CDR3 nucleotides are TGTGCCAGCAGAATGGACAGGGCGAGCTCCTACGAGCAGTACTTC.

V usage is TRBV11-2 and J usage is TRBJ1-1; 8 bases match TRBD1. The V gene's germline CDR1 is SGHAT and CDR2 FQNNGV. This CDR3 region has 14 residues. V gave up 6 bases and J gave up 5 bases; unmatched junction bases: 8. CDR3 nucleotide sequence: TGTGCCAGCAGTGGGACAGGACCGCGGACTGAAGCTTTCTTT. Encoded protein: CASSGTGPRTEAFF.

The V call is TRBV7-3, the J call TRBJ1-2, with D uncertain. The CDR3 spans 14 residues. With 2 bases removed from V and 0 bases from J, the gap between germline ends came to 7 bases. CDR1 SGHTA and CDR2 FQGTGA come from the germline V gene. The CDR3 coding sequence is TGTGCCAGCAGCTTATCCCCAGCTAACTATGGCTACACCTTC. This codes for CASSLSPANYGYTF.

The chain is built from TRBV5-1 and TRBJ1-1; maybe TRBD1 (5 bases). The CDR3 totals 13 residues. Per germline, CDR1 SGHRS and CDR2 YFSETQ. V lost 1 base and J 3 bases, leaving 7 bases between the germline ends. The chain's CDR3 is CASSLSRDTEAFF. In DNA, the CDR3 is TGCGCCAGCAGCTTGAGCAGGGACACTGAAGCTTTCTTT.